This paragraph covers one T cell receptor beta chain sequence. Antigen unknown. The data belong to a study of T cells expressing NK-cell markers. Overall study: All TCR beta repertoires analysed originated from sorted CD3+CD56+NKG2C+, CD3+CD56+NKG2C- and CD3+CD56-NKG2C+ T cells. Eight donors were sequenced, seven testing HCMV-seropositive and one testing seronegative.

TCRdb reprocessed the 5' RACE reads and stores each CDR3 protein as one record, lacking DNA. Its table records around 380,000 distinct CDR3 sequences. CDR3 size: 15 residues. CDR1 KGHSH and CDR2 LQKENI come from the germline V gene. Study-level points and caveats: A few of the donors also had these clonotypes leading their CD3+CD56-NKG2C+ fraction. Top CD8+ clonotypes included the dominant CD3+CD56+NKG2C+ clonotypes in several donors.

The sequence derives from a woman aged 45-59 years in good health. The sample taken for sequencing was blood T cells: a sorted CD56 or NKG2C T cell subset, CD4+ or CD8+ T cells, or bulk PBMC T cells (not recorded which). The rearrangement uses TRBV18 and TRBJ1-2; TCRdb proposes TRBD1, but this gene call is untestable without DNA. The CDR3 is CASTLDRGKNYGYTF.